The T cell receptor (beta chain) under discussion was sequenced for a study of T cell responses to AZD1222 COVID-19 vaccine. Across the whole study: Timing groups of about 4 and about 12 weeks for second doses were pooled. Study results and caveats: Donors skewed white British and female; clonal diversity was possibly underestimated.

On this clone itself: Its cognate antigen is unknown.

J gave up 5 bases and V 9 bases, and 9 bases lay outside the gene matches. CDR3 size: 16 residues. Per germline, CDR1 KGHDR and CDR2 SFDVKD. Data came from immunoSEQ multiplex PCR; TCRdb stores just in-frame clones and leaves some out. The repertoire holds about 160,000 clones, with around 91% as singletons. The TCR sequence derives from an adult in good health. The sequences come from peripheral blood, collected on day 0 of AZD1222 vaccination. The chain uses TRBV24-1 and TRBJ2-2; 12 positions match TRBD2. The CDR3 sequence is CATVSLAGGRTGELFF. CDR3 bases: TGTGCCACCGTAAGCCTAGCGGGGGGGCGGACCGGGGAGCTGTTTTTT.